This T cell receptor (beta chain) was observed in a study of cytomegalovirus exposure and HLA in healthy donors. Points from the study as a whole: There were under 200 TCR beta chains listed as cytomegalovirus-associated. While the bulk of TCR sequences proved rare, some public TCRs turned up in many donors.

The V end was cut by 2 bases, the J end by 2 bases, with 14 bases between. This CDR3 spans 16 amino acids. Germline V gene lookup returns CDR1 SEHNR and CDR2 FQNEAQ (reference sequence). It was with 60 Vbeta and 13 Jbeta primers that the PCR ran. TCRdb's table, derived via immunoSEQ multiplex PCR, lists solely in-frame clones and lacks some. The data hold 100,000 to 150,000 clones, with approximately 78% observed a single time. This clone was counted only a few times. Antigen: not known. Sequencing was done on a sample of PBMCs. The rearrangement uses TRBV7-9 and TRBJ2-3; D perhaps matches TRBD2 (6 bases). This clonotype was obtained from a man aged 25-40 years in good health and CMV-seropositive. The CDR3 loop is CASSLSPGGHTDTQYF. The DNA for the CDR3 is TGTGCCAGCAGCTTATCCCCTGGAGGGCACACAGATACGCAGTATTTT.